The rows below give T cell receptor beta chains drawn from one sample of a study of blood T cells in healthy people across ages. TCRdb re-called the 5' RACE reads with MiXCR, one entry per CDR3 protein. The sample has approximately 880,000 distinct CDR3 sequences; around 46% are singletons. Material for sequencing was blood. The origin of the receptors is a man aged 25-40 years in good health. CDR3s include the opening cysteine and the closing phenylalanine or tryptophan. D genes are given only for firm matches. A row's size may be missing; if present it is once, few, many or a size class.

>TRBV12-3/TRBV12-4|.|.|TRBJ2-5
CASSFLAREQYF
TGTGCCAGCAGTTTCTTAGCTCGGGAGCAGTACTTC
>TRBV4-1|.|many|TRBJ2-1
CASSPPDQGKQFF
TGCGCCAGCAGCCCTCCCGACCAGGGAAAGCAGTTCTTC
>TRBV5-1|.|few|TRBJ2-1
CASSTGRTSEEQFF
TGCGCCAGCAGCACGGGTAGGACAAGTGAGGAGCAGTTCTTC
>TRBV6-5|TRBD2|few|TRBJ2-1
CASSYSRRGGHEQFF
TGTGCCAGCAGTTACTCGAGGCGGGGGGGTCATGAGCAGTTCTTC
>TRBV12-3/TRBV12-4|.|.|TRBJ1-6
CASSRQSTYNSPLHF
TGTGCCAGCAGCCGACAGAGTACTTATAATTCACCCCTCCACTTT
>TRBV3-1|.|.|TRBJ2-1
CASSQDNLRYNEQFF
TGTGCCAGCAGCCAAGATAATCTCCGCTACAATGAGCAGTTCTTC
>TRBV25-1|.|.|TRBJ1-1
CASRVANTEAFF
TGTGCCAGCAGGGTGGCGAACACTGAAGCTTTCTTT
>TRBV7-8|.|many|TRBJ1-5
CASSYRFGDQPQHF
TGTGCCAGCAGCTACCGGTTTGGGGATCAGCCCCAGCATTTT
>TRBV2|.|.|TRBJ2-1
CASSVPNEQFF
TGTGCCAGCAGTGTCCCAAATGAGCAGTTCTTC
>TRBV6-1|.|few|TRBJ2-7
CASSGRQAKNEQYF
TGTGCCAGCAGTGGGAGACAGGCTAAGAACGAGCAGTACTTC
>TRBV6-1|.|.|TRBJ2-7
CASSVKGLTYEQYF
TGTGCCAGCAGTGTGAAGGGACTCACCTACGAGCAGTACTTC
>TRBV4-1|TRBD2|once|TRBJ2-1
CASSQVAGGYKEQFF
TGCGCCAGCAGCCAAGTAGCGGGAGGGTACAAGGAGCAGTTCTTC
>TRBV12-3/TRBV12-4|TRBD2|.|TRBJ2-7
CASSPTSGDNEQYF
TGTGCCAGCAGCCCGACTAGCGGGGACAATGAGCAGTACTTC
>TRBV7-2|.|.|TRBJ1-6
CASSPIPNSPLHF
TGTGCCAGCAGCCCCATCCCGAATTCACCCCTCCACTTT
>TRBV7-9|.|.|TRBJ1-2
CASSLGGLFGGYTF
TGTGCCAGCAGCTTAGGAGGCCTATTCGGTGGCTACACCTTC
>TRBV7-2|.|.|TRBJ2-7
CASSSAGLPISEQYF
TGTGCCAGCAGCTCCGCTGGGCTGCCCATTTCCGAGCAGTACTTC
>TRBV7-2|.|once|TRBJ1-3
CASSWPSRGNTIYF
TGTGCCAGCAGCTGGCCCTCGAGGGGAAACACCATATATTTT
>TRBV25-1|.|.|TRBJ2-2
CASSGPLGPVNTGELFF
TGTGCCAGCAGTGGGCCATTGGGACCAGTAAACACCGGGGAGCTGTTTTTT
>TRBV7-8|TRBD2|.|TRBJ2-1
CASSLSRASGGFSYNEQFF
TGTGCCAGCAGCTTATCGCGTGCTAGCGGGGGGTTCTCCTACAATGAGCAGTTCTTC
>TRBV9|.|many|TRBJ2-1
CASSVRFYDNEQFF
TGTGCCAGCAGCGTAAGGTTCTACGACAATGAGCAGTTCTTC
>TRBV6-4|.|many|TRBJ2-1
CASSDSAEGYNEQFF
TGTGCCAGCAGTGACTCGGCTGAGGGCTACAATGAGCAGTTCTTC
>TRBV4-1|.|.|TRBJ2-3
CASSQGGGGAYTQYF
TGCGCCAGCAGCCAAGGGGGTGGGGGGGCATATACGCAGTATTTT
>TRBV13|.|once|TRBJ2-7
CASSLDLRRGDHEQYF
TGTGCCAGCAGCTTAGATCTTCGGAGGGGCGACCACGAGCAGTACTTC
>TRBV28|TRBD2|.|TRBJ2-1
CASSSTSGGPFYNEQFF
TGTGCCAGCAGTTCGACTAGCGGGGGGCCTTTCTACAATGAGCAGTTCTTC
>TRBV5-1|TRBD2|.|TRBJ2-7
CASSWEPGLAAYEQYF
TGCGCCAGCAGCTGGGAACCCGGACTAGCGGCCTACGAGCAGTACTTC
>TRBV18|.|.|TRBJ2-3
CASSRAILGTDTQYF
TGTGCCAGCTCCCGCGCCATTTTGGGGACAGATACGCAGTATTTT
>TRBV12-3/TRBV12-4|.|.|TRBJ2-3
CASSFRTPSADTQYF
TGTGCCAGCAGTTTCCGGACGCCAAGCGCAGATACGCAGTATTTT
>TRBV20-1|.|many|TRBJ2-1
CSARGPGPLQNEQFF
TGCAGTGCTAGAGGCCCGGGACCCCTACAGAATGAGCAGTTCTTC
>TRBV28|TRBD1|.|TRBJ2-1
CASSPPGTGRDEQFF
TGTGCCAGCAGTCCCCCCGGGACAGGGAGGGATGAGCAGTTCTTC
>TRBV4-2|.|.|TRBJ2-4
CASNLIAGDRGEQYF
TGTGCCAGCAACCTGATAGCGGGGGACAGGGGTGAGCAGTACTTC
>TRBV5-1|.|few|TRBJ1-2
CASSLERVNYGYTF
TGCGCCAGCAGCTTGGAAAGGGTTAACTATGGCTACACCTTC
>TRBV6-5|TRBD1|.|TRBJ1-1
CASCPDRANTEAFF
TGTGCCAGCTGCCCGGACAGGGCGAACACTGAAGCTTTCTTT
>TRBV7-2|TRBD1|.|TRBJ1-2
CASSSYVQGGYGYTF
TGTGCCAGCAGCTCCTATGTACAGGGGGGCTATGGCTACACCTTC
>TRBV20-1|.|.|TRBJ1-5
CSALGPDAMQPQHF
TGCAGTGCCCTTGGGCCAGATGCCATGCAGCCCCAGCATTTT
>TRBV29-1|TRBD1|.|TRBJ2-7
CSAYDRGDSYEQYF
TGCAGCGCCTATGACAGGGGGGACTCCTACGAGCAGTACTTC
>TRBV5-1|.|once|TRBJ1-2
CASSLVSGRAANYGYTF
TGCGCCAGCAGCTTGGTTTCTGGCAGGGCAGCTAACTATGGCTACACCTTC
>TRBV7-2|TRBD1|.|TRBJ1-6
CASSLEGTAPTYNSPLHF
TGTGCCAGCAGCTTAGAAGGGACAGCTCCTACCTATAATTCACCCCTCCACTTT
>TRBV7-2|.|.|TRBJ2-5
CASSLARSKEAQYF
TGTGCCAGCAGCTTAGCGCGCAGTAAAGAGGCCCAGTACTTC
>TRBV7-7|TRBD2|once|TRBJ2-2
CASSSGLAEITGELFF
TGTGCTAGCAGCTCAGGACTAGCGGAGATCACCGGGGAGCTGTTTTTT
>TRBV4-1|TRBD1|.|TRBJ2-1
CASSRGQGLYNEQFF
TGCGCCAGCAGCCGGGGACAGGGGCTATACAATGAGCAGTTCTTC
>TRBV29-1|.|few|TRBJ2-7
CSVEWGASSRVEQYF
TGCAGCGTTGAATGGGGGGCCTCTTCTCGGGTCGAGCAGTACTTC
>TRBV28|TRBD1|.|TRBJ2-7
CASSQQGAASYKQYF
TGTGCCAGCAGCCAACAGGGGGCAGCGTCCTACAAGCAGTACTTC
>TRBV7-9|.|many|TRBJ2-1
CASSLDRGFEQFF
TGTGCCAGCAGCTTAGACCGGGGGTTTGAGCAGTTCTTC
>TRBV3-1|.|few|TRBJ2-5
CASSPALGLETQYF
TGTGCCAGCAGCCCTGCCTTAGGGCTGGAGACCCAGTACTTC
>TRBV5-6|.|.|TRBJ1-4
CASAGAGEKLFF
TGTGCCAGCGCCGGCGCCGGAGAAAAACTGTTTTTT
>TRBV7-2|.|few|TRBJ2-3
CASSFGQRSTDTQYF
TGTGCCAGCAGTTTTGGACAGAGGAGCACAGATACGCAGTATTTT
>TRBV15|TRBD2|.|TRBJ2-5
CATSIPMGRVQETQYF
TGTGCCACCAGCATCCCCATGGGGAGGGTCCAAGAGACCCAGTACTTC
>TRBV11-2|.|once|TRBJ2-3
CAASIAVGGNTDTQYF
TGTGCCGCCTCGATTGCGGTCGGGGGCAACACAGATACGCAGTATTTT
>TRBV5-1|.|.|TRBJ2-5
CASSLFRTAGETQYF
TGCGCCAGCAGCTTGTTCCGGACCGCAGGGGAGACCCAGTACTTC
>TRBV20-1|TRBD1|.|TRBJ2-3
CSRLGTGVTDTQYF
TGCAGTCGCCTTGGGACAGGGGTGACAGATACGCAGTATTTT
>TRBV28|.|.|TRBJ2-7
CASSFPQISYEQYF
TGTGCCAGCAGTTTTCCGCAGATTTCCTACGAGCAGTACTTC
>TRBV20-1|.|.|TRBJ2-3
CSARDQGTKTTDTQYF
TGCAGTGCTAGAGATCAAGGGACCAAGACCACAGATACGCAGTATTTT
>TRBV20-1|TRBD1|.|TRBJ1-1
CSALTGTRTEAFF
TGCAGTGCTCTGACAGGGACCCGAACTGAAGCTTTCTTT